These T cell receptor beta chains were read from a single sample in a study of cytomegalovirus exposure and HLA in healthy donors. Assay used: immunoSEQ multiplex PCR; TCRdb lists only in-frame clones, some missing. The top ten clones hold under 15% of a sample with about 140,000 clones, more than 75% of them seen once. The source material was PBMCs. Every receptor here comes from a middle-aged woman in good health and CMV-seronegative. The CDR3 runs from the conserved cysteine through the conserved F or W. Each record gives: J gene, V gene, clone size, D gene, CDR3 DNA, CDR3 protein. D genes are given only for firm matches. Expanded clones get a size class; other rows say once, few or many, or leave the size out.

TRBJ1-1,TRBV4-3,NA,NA,TGCGCCAGCAGCCAAGCGCGCAGGTCATTGACTGAAGCTTTCTTT,CASSQARRSLTEAFF
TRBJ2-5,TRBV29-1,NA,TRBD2,TGCAGCGTTGAACGGACTAGCGGGGTAGAGACCCAGTACTTC,CSVERTSGVETQYF
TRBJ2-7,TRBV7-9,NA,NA,TGTGCCAGCAGCTTGAGTAGCGGAATCTACGAGCAGTACTTC,CASSLSSGIYEQYF
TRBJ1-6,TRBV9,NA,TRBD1,TGTGCCAGCAGCGTAGCCGGGACAGGGGGGGATTTTAATTCACCCCTCCACTTT,CASSVAGTGGDFNSPLHF
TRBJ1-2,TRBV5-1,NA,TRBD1,TGCGCCAGCAGCTTGGCCGGAGGACAGGAGTATGGCTACACCTTC,CASSLAGGQEYGYTF
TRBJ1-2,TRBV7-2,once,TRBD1,TGTGCCAGCAGCTTAGGCAGGGGGAACTATGGCTACACCTTC,CASSLGRGNYGYTF
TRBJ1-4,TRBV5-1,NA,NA,TGCGCCAGCAGCTTGGCTGGGGCGATGGATGAAAAACTGTTTTTT,CASSLAGAMDEKLFF
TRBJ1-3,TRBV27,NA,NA,TGTGCCAGCAGTTTGCACAGCTCTGGAAACACCATATATTTT,CASSLHSSGNTIYF
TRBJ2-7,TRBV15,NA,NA,TGTGCCACCAGCAGTCAATACGAGCAGTACTTC,CATSSQYEQYF
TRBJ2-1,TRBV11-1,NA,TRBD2,TGTGCCAGCAGCCCCAAGCGGGAGTCCTACAATGAGCAGTTCTTC,CASSPKRESYNEQFF
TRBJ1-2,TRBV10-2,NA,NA,TGCGCCAGCAGTGAGCGACTCACTAACTATGGCTACACCTTC,CASSERLTNYGYTF